This TCR beta chain came from a study of T cells in tuberculosis. The germline V gene encodes CDR1 ENHRY and CDR2 SYGVKD. The V gene lost 7 bases and the J gene lost 8 bases, with 9 bases spanning the gap. The CDR3 spans 11 residues. Only in-frame clones appear in the TCRdb table, and some are missing; sequencing was by immunoSEQ multiplex PCR. The repertoire holds about 24,000 clones, about 95% seen once, with roughly 9% in the top ten. Adolescents were screened for latent TB by skin test and IGRA. Sequenced input: PBMCs. The chain is built from TRBV10-3 and TRBJ2-1, with D unresolved. The receptor's source is a donor between 5 and 29 years old with latent tuberculosis or without tuberculosis infection. DNA for the CDR3: TGTGCCATCACCAGCGCGGATGAGCAGTTCTTC. Amino acid sequence: CAITSADEQFF.